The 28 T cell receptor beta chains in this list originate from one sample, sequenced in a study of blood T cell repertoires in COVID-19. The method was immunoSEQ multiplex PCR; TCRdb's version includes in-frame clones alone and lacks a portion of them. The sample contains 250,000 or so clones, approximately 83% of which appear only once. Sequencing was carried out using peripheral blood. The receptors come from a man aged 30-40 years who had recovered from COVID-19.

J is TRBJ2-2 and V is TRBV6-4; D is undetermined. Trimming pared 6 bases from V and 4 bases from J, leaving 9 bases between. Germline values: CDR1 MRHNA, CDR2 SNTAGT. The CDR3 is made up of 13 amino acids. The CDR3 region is CASSPGSTGELFF. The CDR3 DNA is TGTGCCAGCAGCCCAGGAAGCACCGGGGAGCTGTTTTTT.

DNA for the CDR3: TGTGCCAGCAGCGTAGATGGGACAAGCTCCTACGAGCAGTACTTC. Residues: CASSVDGTSSYEQYF. The chain carries TRBV9 and TRBJ2-7; D possibly corresponds to TRBD1 (6 bases). Per germline, CDR1 SGDLS and CDR2 YYNGEE. CDR3 length: 15 amino acids. V was trimmed by 0 bases and J by 0 bases, leaving 10 bases between them.

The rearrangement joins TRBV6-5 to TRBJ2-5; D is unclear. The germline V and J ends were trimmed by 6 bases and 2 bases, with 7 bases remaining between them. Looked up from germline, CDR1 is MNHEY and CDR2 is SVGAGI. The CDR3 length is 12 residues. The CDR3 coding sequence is TGTGCCAGCAGCGAGGAGCAAGAGACCCAGTACTTC. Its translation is CASSEEQETQYF.

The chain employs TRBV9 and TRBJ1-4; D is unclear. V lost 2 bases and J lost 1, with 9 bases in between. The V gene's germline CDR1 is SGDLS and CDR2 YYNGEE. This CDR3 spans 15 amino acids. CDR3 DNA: TGTGCCAGCAGCGTCTTCGGGAGAACTAATGAAAAACTGTTTTTT. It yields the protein CASSVFGRTNEKLFF.

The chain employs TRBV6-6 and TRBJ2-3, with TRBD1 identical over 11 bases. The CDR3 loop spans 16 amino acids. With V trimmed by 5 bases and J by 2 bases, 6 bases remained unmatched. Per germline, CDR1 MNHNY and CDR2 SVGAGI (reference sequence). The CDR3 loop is CASSPGQGVYTDTQYF. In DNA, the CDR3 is TGTGCCAGCAGTCCGGGACAGGGGGTGTACACAGATACGCAGTATTTT.

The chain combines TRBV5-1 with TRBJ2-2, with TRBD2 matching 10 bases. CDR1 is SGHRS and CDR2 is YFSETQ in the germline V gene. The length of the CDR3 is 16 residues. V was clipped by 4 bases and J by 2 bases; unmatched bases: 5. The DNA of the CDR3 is TGCGCCAGCAGCCGGGCTAGCGGGGGTAACACCGGGGAGCTGTTTTTT. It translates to CASSRASGGNTGELFF.

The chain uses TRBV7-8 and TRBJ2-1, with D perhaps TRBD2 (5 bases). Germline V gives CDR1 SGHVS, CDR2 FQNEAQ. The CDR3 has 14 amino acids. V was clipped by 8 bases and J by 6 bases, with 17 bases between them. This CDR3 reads CASAITRSGNEQFF. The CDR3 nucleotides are TGTGCCAGCGCCATAACTAGGAGTGGCAATGAGCAGTTCTTC.

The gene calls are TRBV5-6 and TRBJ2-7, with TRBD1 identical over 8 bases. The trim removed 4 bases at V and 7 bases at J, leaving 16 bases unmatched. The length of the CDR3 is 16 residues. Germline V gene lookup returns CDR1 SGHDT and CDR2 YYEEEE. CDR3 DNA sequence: TGTGCCAGCAGCGCCATTAGGGCAGGGGGCAGTGGAGAGCAGTACTTC. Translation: CASSAIRAGGSGEQYF.

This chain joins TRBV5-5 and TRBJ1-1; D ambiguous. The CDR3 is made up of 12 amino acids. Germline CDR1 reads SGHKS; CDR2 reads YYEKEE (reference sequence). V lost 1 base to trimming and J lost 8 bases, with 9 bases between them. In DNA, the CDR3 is TGTGCCAGCAGCTTGAGCGGGCTGGAAGCTTTCTTT. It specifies CASSLSGLEAFF.

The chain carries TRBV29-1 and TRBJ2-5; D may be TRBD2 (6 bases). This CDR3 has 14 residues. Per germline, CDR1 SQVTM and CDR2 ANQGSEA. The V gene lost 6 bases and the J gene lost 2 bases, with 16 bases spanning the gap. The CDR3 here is CSVQGAGQQETQYF. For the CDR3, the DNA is TGCAGCGTCCAGGGCGCGGGGCAACAAGAGACCCAGTACTTC.

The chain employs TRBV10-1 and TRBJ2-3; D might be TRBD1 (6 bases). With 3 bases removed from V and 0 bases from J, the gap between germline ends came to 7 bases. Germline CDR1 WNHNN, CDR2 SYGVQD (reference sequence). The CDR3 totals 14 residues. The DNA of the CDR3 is TGCGCCAGCAGTGAACAGGGTAGCACAGATACGCAGTATTTT. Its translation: CASSEQGSTDTQYF.

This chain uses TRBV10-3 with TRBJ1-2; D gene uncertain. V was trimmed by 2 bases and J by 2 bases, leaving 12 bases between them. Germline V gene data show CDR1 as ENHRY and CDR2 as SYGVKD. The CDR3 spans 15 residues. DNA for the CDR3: TGTGCCATCAGTGAGATGTATGGGCAGAACTATGGCTACACCTTC. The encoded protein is CAISEMYGQNYGYTF.

CDR3 amino acids: CASSHAGQGRVYTF. The CDR3 DNA reads as TGTGCCAGCAGCCACGCGGGACAGGGGAGAGTCTACACCTTC. This chain links TRBV3-1 (or the pseudogene TRBV3-2) with TRBJ1-2; the match to TRBD1 covers 10 bases. From germline, CDR1 is LGHDT and CDR2 YNNKEL (reference sequence). The CDR3 has 14 amino acids. With V trimmed by 3 bases and J by 10 bases, 8 bases remained unmatched.

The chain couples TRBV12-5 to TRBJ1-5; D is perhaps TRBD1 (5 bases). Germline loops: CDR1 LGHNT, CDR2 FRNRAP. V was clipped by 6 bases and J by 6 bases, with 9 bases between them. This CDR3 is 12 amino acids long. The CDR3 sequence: CASGAGGQPQHF. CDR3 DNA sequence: TGTGCTAGTGGGGCCGGGGGTCAGCCCCAGCATTTT. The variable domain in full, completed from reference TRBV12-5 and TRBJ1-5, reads DARVTQTPRHKVTEMGQEVTMRCQPILGHNTVFWYRQTMMQGLELLAYFRNRAPLDDSGMPKDRFSAEMPDATLATLKIQPSEPRDSAVYFCASGAGGQPQHFGDGTRLSIL.

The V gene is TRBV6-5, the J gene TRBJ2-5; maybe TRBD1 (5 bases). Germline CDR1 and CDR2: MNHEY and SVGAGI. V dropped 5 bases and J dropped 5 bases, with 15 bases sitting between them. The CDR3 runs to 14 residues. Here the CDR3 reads CASSMGSGWETQYF. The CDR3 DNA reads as TGTGCCAGCAGTATGGGCTCAGGGTGGGAGACCCAGTACTTC.

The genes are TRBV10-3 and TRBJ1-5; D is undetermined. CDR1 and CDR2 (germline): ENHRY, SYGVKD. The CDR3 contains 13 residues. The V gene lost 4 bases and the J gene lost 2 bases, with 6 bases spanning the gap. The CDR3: CAISGAGNQPQHF. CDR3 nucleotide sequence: TGTGCCATCAGTGGGGCAGGCAATCAGCCCCAGCATTTT.

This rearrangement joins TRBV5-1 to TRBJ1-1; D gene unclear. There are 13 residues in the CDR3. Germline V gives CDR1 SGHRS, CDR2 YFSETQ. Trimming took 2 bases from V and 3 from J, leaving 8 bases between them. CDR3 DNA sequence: TGCGCCAGCAGCTTCACAACACACACTGAAGCTTTCTTT. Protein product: CASSFTTHTEAFF.

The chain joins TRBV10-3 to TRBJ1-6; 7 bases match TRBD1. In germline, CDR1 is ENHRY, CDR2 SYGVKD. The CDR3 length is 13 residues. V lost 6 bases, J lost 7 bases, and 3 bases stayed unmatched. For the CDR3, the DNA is TGTGCCATCAGGACAGGGATCAATTCACCCCTCCACTTT. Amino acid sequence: CAIRTGINSPLHF.

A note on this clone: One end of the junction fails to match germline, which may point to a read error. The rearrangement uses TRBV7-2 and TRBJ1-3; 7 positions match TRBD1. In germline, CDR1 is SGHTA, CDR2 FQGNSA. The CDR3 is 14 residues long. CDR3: CASSLGTGGTTIYF. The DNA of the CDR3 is TGTGCCAGCAGCTTAGGGACAGGAGGAACCACCATATATTTT.

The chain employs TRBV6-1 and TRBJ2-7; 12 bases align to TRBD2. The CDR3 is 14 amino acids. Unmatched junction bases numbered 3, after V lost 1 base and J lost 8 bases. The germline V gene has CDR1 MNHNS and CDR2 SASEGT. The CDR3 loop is CASSEGLAGAKQYF. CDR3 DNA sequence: TGTGCCAGCAGTGAAGGACTAGCGGGGGCGAAGCAGTACTTC.

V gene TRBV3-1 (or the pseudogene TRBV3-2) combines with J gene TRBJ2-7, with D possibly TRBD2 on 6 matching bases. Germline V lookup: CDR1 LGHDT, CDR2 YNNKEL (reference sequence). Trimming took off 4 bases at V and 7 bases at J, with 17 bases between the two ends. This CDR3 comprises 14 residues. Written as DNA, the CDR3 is TGTGCCAGCAGCCCCCGGTTCTTAGGAGGGGAGCAGTACTTC. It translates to CASSPRFLGGEQYF.

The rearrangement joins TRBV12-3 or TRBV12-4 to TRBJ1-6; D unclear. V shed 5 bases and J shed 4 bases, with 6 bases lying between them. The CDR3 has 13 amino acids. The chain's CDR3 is CASSPGYNSPLHF. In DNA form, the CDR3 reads TGTGCCAGCAGTCCGGGATATAATTCACCCCTCCACTTT.

CDR3 nucleotide sequence: TGCAGCGCCCTCGGACTAGCGGGGATTGAGCAGTTCTTC. This gives the protein CSALGLAGIEQFF. The chain recombines TRBV29-1 with TRBJ2-1, with TRBD2 identical over 12 bases. CDR1 and CDR2 (germline): SQVTM, ANQGSEA. Unmatched junction bases numbered 7, after V lost 7 bases and J lost 9 bases. The CDR3 totals 13 residues.

CDR3 sequence reads: CASSIWAGGHTDTQYF. The CDR3 DNA reads TGTGCCAGTAGTATCTGGGCGGGGGGCCACACAGATACGCAGTATTTT. The rearrangement links TRBV19 to TRBJ2-3; 8 nucleotides line up with TRBD2. V gave up 3 bases and J gave up 2 bases; unmatched junction bases: 7. There are 16 residues in the CDR3. Germline CDR1 and CDR2: LNHDA and SQIVND (reference sequence). The variable domain in full, completed from reference TRBV19 and TRBJ2-3, reads DGGITQSPKYLFRKEGQNVTLSCEQNLNHDAMYWYRQDPGQGLRLIYYSQIVNDFQKGDIAEGYSVSREKKESFPLTVTSAQKNPTAFYLCASSIWAGGHTDTQYFGPGTRLTVL.

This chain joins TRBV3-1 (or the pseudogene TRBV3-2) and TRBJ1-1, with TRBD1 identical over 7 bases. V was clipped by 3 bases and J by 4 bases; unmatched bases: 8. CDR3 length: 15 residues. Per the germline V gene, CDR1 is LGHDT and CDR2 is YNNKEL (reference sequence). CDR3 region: CASSHRQGGFTEAFF. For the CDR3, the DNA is TGTGCCAGCAGCCACCGACAGGGCGGGTTCACTGAAGCTTTCTTT.

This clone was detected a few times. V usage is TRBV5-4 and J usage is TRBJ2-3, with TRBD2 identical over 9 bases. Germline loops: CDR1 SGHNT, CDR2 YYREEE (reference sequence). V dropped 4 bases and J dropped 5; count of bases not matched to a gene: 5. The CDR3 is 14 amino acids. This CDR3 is CASSQRGAKDTQYF. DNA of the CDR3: TGTGCCAGCAGCCAGCGGGGGGCTAAAGATACGCAGTATTTT.

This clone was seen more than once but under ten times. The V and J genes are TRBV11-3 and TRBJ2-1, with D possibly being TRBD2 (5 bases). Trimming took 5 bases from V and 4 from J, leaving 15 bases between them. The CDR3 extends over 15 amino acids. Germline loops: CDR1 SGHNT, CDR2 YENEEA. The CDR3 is CASSAVATSYNEQFF. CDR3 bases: TGTGCCAGCAGCGCGGTAGCGACTTCTTACAATGAGCAGTTCTTC.

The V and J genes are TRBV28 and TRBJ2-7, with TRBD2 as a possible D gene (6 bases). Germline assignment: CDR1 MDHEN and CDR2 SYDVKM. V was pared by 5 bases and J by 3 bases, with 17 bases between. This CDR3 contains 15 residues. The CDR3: CASSPGSGGLYEQYV. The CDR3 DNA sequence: TGTGCCAGCAGTCCGGGGTCCGGGGGTCTCTACGAGCAGTACGTC.